This T cell receptor beta chain was sequenced for a study of blood T cell repertoires in COVID-19. Assay used: immunoSEQ multiplex PCR; TCRdb lists only in-frame clones, some missing. Of some 93,000 clones detected, about 89% appear once; the ten largest clones hold approximately 10%. This CDR3 has 20 amino acids. V gave up 1 base and J gave up 7 bases; unmatched junction bases: 18. CDR1 and CDR2 from the germline V gene are LGHNT and FRNRAP. This receptor was taken from a man aged 45-60 years with acute or convalescent COVID-19. Sequences were obtained from peripheral blood. V usage is TRBV12-5 and J usage is TRBJ1-4; TRBD1 matches 10 bases. The CDR3 loop reads CASGLADSLMADRGSEKLFF. In DNA form, the CDR3 reads TGTGCTAGTGGTTTGGCCGACTCCCTTATGGCGGACAGGGGGAGTGAAAAACTGTTTTTT. Full variable domain (outside the CDR3, taken from reference TRBV12-5 and TRBJ1-4): DARVTQTPRHKVTEMGQEVTMRCQPILGHNTVFWYRQTMMQGLELLAYFRNRAPLDDSGMPKDRFSAEMPDATLATLKIQPSEPRDSAVYFCASGLADSLMADRGSEKLFFGSGTQLSVL.